This T cell receptor beta chain came from a study of T-cell memory formation after mild COVID-19. Whole-study context: Clusters were largely donor specific.

TCRdb itself ran the 5' RACE reads through MiXCR, one entry per CDR3 protein. The table includes 350,000 to 500,000 distinct CDR3 sequences, 15% to 20% detected once. Study-wide results and limits: Chiefly within CM and EM were the contracting CD4+ clones; CD8+ ones were within EMRA. Later expanders leaned CD4+, whereas day 15 to 85 contracting clones were balanced CD4/CD8. There were some responding clones in pre-infection memory, which suggested that cross-reactive memory had joined.

This clonotype showed up many times. Its matching antigen is unknown. Germline V gene sequence: CDR1 LGHNA, CDR2 YNFKEQ. CDR3 length: 15 amino acids. V shed 1 base and J 4 bases; nucleotides not matched to a gene: 3. The sequence was collected from an adult woman who had mild COVID-19 (a few samples of this study predate the infection). Cell type and time point are not known. The rearrangement joins TRBV4-2 to TRBJ2-1; TRBD2 agrees at 8 bases. Material: PBMCs or a T cell subset sorted from them (not recorded which). DNA of the CDR3: TGTGCCAGCAGCCAAGCGGGGGGGGCGTACAATGAGCAGTTCTTC. Amino acids: CASSQAGGAYNEQFF.